These 29 T cell receptor beta chains originate from one sample sequenced in a study of T-cell memory formation after mild COVID-19. TCRdb independently ran MiXCR on the 5' RACE reads; one entry per CDR3 protein. The sample carries roughly 410,000 distinct CDR3 sequences, 20% to 25% recorded once. Source material: PBMCs or a T cell subset sorted from them (not recorded which). All receptors derive from an adult woman who had mild COVID-19 (a few samples of this study predate the infection). Cell type and time point are not known.

This clonotype turned up a few times. The chain recombines TRBV6-1 with TRBJ1-1; D uncertain. CDR3 size: 13 residues. Germline lookup yields CDR1 MNHNS and CDR2 SASEGT. V lost 2 bases and J 0 bases, leaving 4 bases between the germline ends. CDR3: CASSESVNTEAFF. DNA of the CDR3: TGTGCCAGCAGTGAATCTGTGAACACTGAAGCTTTCTTT.

This clonotype was found a few times. The chain carries TRBV9 and TRBJ2-7; 7 positions match TRBD1. The trim removed 4 bases at V and 1 base at J, leaving 8 bases unmatched. Germline CDR1 is SGDLS and CDR2 is YYNGEE. The CDR3 consists of 15 residues. CDR3 residues: CASSLGQTLSYEQYF. Here the CDR3 DNA reads TGTGCCAGCAGCTTGGGACAGACCCTTTCCTACGAGCAGTACTTC.

This clonotype has just a few counts. The J gene is TRBJ2-3, the V gene TRBV9; D might be TRBD2 (6 bases). The CDR3 sequence is 14 residues long. CDR1 is SGDLS, CDR2 YYNGEE, per germline. V was shortened by 4 bases and J by 4 bases, with 13 bases between the two germline ends. This chain's CDR3 is CASSLGGIADTQYF. In DNA, the CDR3 is TGTGCCAGCAGCCTAGGCGGGATCGCAGATACGCAGTATTTT.

This clonotype was seen more than once but under ten times. This rearrangement joins TRBV5-5 to TRBJ2-3; TRBD1 aligns across 9 bases. Germline V CDR1 and CDR2: SGHKS, YYEKEE (reference sequence). The CDR3 consists of 16 residues. With V trimmed by 4 bases and J by 5 bases, 11 bases remained unmatched. In DNA form, the CDR3 reads TGTGCCAGCAGCACGGGCCGGGACAGGGCTTTAGATACGCAGTATTTT. It is translated as CASSTGRDRALDTQYF.

The chain employs TRBV7-9 and TRBJ2-5, with 9 bases lining up with TRBD1. V trimming: 3 bases; J trimming: 5 bases; junction bases outside the gene matches: 10. The V gene's germline CDR1 is SEHNR and CDR2 FQNEAQ (reference sequence). The CDR3 sequence is 16 residues long. CDR3 in amino acids: CASSFRITGGGETQYF. Here the CDR3 DNA reads TGTGCCAGCAGCTTCCGTATTACAGGGGGCGGGGAGACCCAGTACTTC. Supplemented by reference TRBV7-9 and TRBJ2-5, the full variable domain reads DTGVSQNPRHKITKRGQNVTFRCDPISEHNRLYWYRQTLGQGPEFLTYFQNEAQLEKSRLLSDRFSAERPKGSFSTLEIQRTEQGDSAMYLCASSFRITGGGETQYFGPGTRLLVL.

J is TRBJ1-2 and V is TRBV9, with D tentatively TRBD1 (5 bases). Germline V CDR1 and CDR2: SGDLS, YYNGEE. The CDR3 length is 15 residues. Trimming pared 0 bases from V and 4 bases from J, leaving 13 bases between. DNA of the CDR3: TGTGCCAGCAGCGTAGGGGGGTCCGAGATCTATGGCTACACCTTC. Residues: CASSVGGSEIYGYTF.

V usage is TRBV5-1 and J usage is TRBJ2-7, with a possible D match to TRBD1 (6 bases). The germline CDR1 and CDR2 sequences are SGHRS and YFSETQ. CDR3 length equals 16 residues. The germline V and J ends were trimmed by 0 bases and 2 bases, with 15 bases remaining between them. The CDR3 region is CASSLEPQGFTYEQYF. For the CDR3, the DNA is TGCGCCAGCAGCTTGGAACCACAGGGATTCACCTACGAGCAGTACTTC.

The chain has TRBV7-8 and TRBJ2-3; no definite D call. Germline CDR1 SGHVS, CDR2 FQNEAQ. The CDR3 runs to 13 residues. The germline V and J ends were trimmed by 3 bases and 3 bases, with 7 bases remaining between them. The CDR3 reads CASSLKVTDTQYF. DNA for the CDR3: TGTGCCAGCAGCTTGAAGGTTACAGATACGCAGTATTTT.

This clonotype came up many times. The rearrangement uses TRBV7-9 and TRBJ2-5, with 16 positions matching TRBD2. The V gene end was trimmed by 2 bases and the J gene end by 4 bases; junction bases not matched to a gene: 10. This CDR3 comprises 19 residues. Germline V lookup: CDR1 SEHNR, CDR2 FQNEAQ (reference sequence). In DNA, the CDR3 is TGTGCCAGCAGCTTAAAACCGGGACTAGCGGGAGGGCCACGAGAGACCCAGTACTTC. Protein: CASSLKPGLAGGPRETQYF. The complete variable domain, with remaining parts taken from reference TRBV7-9 and TRBJ2-5, reads DTGVSQNPRHKITKRGQNVTFRCDPISEHNRLYWYRQTLGQGPEFLTYFQNEAQLEKSRLLSDRFSAERPKGSFSTLEIQRTEQGDSAMYLCASSLKPGLAGGPRETQYFGPGTRLLVL.

This chain links TRBV27 with TRBJ1-5; no firm D call. The CDR3 sequence is 15 residues long. V was pared by 5 bases and J by 1 base, with 12 bases between. CDR1 and CDR2 (germline): MNHEY, SMNVEV (reference sequence). The CDR3 bases are TGTGCCAGCAGTACCGGAGGAATGAGCAATCAGCCCCAGCATTTT. Its protein product is CASSTGGMSNQPQHF.

CDR3 loop: CASSEGAHTGELFF. CDR3 in DNA: TGTGCCAGCAGCGAGGGGGCGCACACCGGGGAGCTGTTTTTT. V is TRBV5-5 and J is TRBJ2-2; 7 bases align to TRBD1. CDR1 is SGHKS, CDR2 YYEKEE, per germline (reference sequence). The trim removed 4 bases at V and 3 bases at J, leaving 3 bases unmatched. The CDR3 has 14 residues.

CDR3: CASSLTGNSGANVLTF. The CDR3 DNA reads TGTGCCAGCAGCTTGACAGGGAACTCTGGGGCCAACGTCCTGACTTTC. The rearrangement uses TRBV11-2 and TRBJ2-6, with 7 bases identical to TRBD1. The length of the CDR3 is 16 residues. Germline V CDR1 and CDR2: SGHAT, FQNNGV. Unmatched junction bases numbered 2, after V lost 3 bases and J lost 0 bases.

The rearrangement joins TRBV18 to TRBJ2-7, with a tentative D call TRBD1 (5 bases). CDR3 length: 17 residues. V lost 6 bases and J 0 bases, leaving 21 bases between the germline ends. Germline loops: CDR1 KGHSH, CDR2 LQKENI. The CDR3: CASSPLAEQAVSYEQYF. The CDR3 nucleotides read TGTGCCAGCTCTCCTCTGGCGGAACAGGCGGTCTCCTACGAGCAGTACTTC.

The gene calls are TRBV14 and TRBJ2-2; maybe TRBD1 (6 bases). V was clipped by 3 bases and J by 4 bases, with 12 bases between them. Germline V lookup: CDR1 SGHDN, CDR2 FVKESK. The CDR3 consists of 15 residues. This chain's CDR3 is CASSQAGVFTGELFF. The CDR3 nucleotides are TGTGCCAGCAGCCAGGCAGGGGTTTTCACCGGGGAGCTGTTTTTT.

The sample holds a few counts of this clonotype. J is TRBJ2-7 and V is TRBV12-1. TRBV12-1 is recorded as a pseudogene. CDR3 length: 11 residues. The CDR3 is CASRAASEQYF. The CDR3 DNA sequence: TGTGCCAGCCGAGCCGCGTCCGAGCAGTACTTC.

The rearrangement uses TRBV27 and TRBJ2-2, with D unresolved. Germline assignment: CDR1 MNHEY and CDR2 SMNVEV (reference sequence). The V gene lost 5 bases and the J gene lost 6 bases, with 19 bases spanning the gap. The CDR3 loop spans 16 amino acids. The CDR3 nucleotides are TGTGCCAGCAGTCACGACCCCCAGGAAACAGCCGGGGAGCTGTTTTTT. Amino acid sequence: CASSHDPQETAGELFF.

This chain uses TRBV7-2 with TRBJ1-2; possibly TRBD1 for D (6 bases). The CDR3 has 13 residues. CDR1 is SGHTA and CDR2 is FQGNSA in the germline V gene. The V gene lost 6 bases and the J gene lost 7 bases, with 15 bases spanning the gap. CDR3 sequence (DNA): TGTGCCAGCAGTCGACCGGGGGCGGTTGGCTACACCTTC. Protein product: CASSRPGAVGYTF.

The chain employs TRBV18 and TRBJ2-1, with 13 bases that match TRBD2. V was pared by 4 bases and J by 6 bases, with 3 bases of the junction left unmatched. Germline assignment: CDR1 KGHSH and CDR2 LQKENI. This CDR3 spans 15 amino acids. The CDR3 DNA sequence: TGTGCCAGCTCACTGTGGACTAGCGGGGGCAATGAGCAGTTCTTC. Amino acid sequence: CASSLWTSGGNEQFF.

The chain couples TRBV12-3 or TRBV12-4 to TRBJ2-1; D is uncertain. V gave up 3 bases and J gave up 8 bases, with 8 bases separating them. CDR3 length: 12 amino acids. The CDR3 here is CASSFGWHEQFF. CDR3 sequence (DNA): TGTGCCAGCAGTTTCGGGTGGCATGAGCAGTTCTTC.

A remark on this clonotype: The junction departs from the called germline gene at one end, perhaps through a read error. The V gene is TRBV5-6, the J gene TRBJ1-5; 7 nucleotides align to TRBD1. The CDR3 totals 15 residues. Germline V gene sequence: CDR1 SGHDT, CDR2 YYEEEE. The DNA for the CDR3 is TGTGCCAGCAGCTCGGGACAGCCCCCCAATAAGCCCCAGCATTTT. It encodes CASSSGQPPNKPQHF.

The chain recombines TRBV6-5 with TRBJ2-1, with TRBD2 identical over 7 bases. Germline V lookup: CDR1 MNHEY, CDR2 SVGAGI. The ends lost 7 bases at V and 0 bases at J; junction bases unmatched: 6. This CDR3 is 15 amino acids long. The CDR3 nucleotides read TGTGCCAGCATGGAAGCGGGGATCTCCTACAATGAGCAGTTCTTC. This sequence encodes CASMEAGISYNEQFF.

This clonotype occurred a few times. The chain carries TRBV14 and TRBJ2-5; D might be TRBD2 (5 bases). Germline CDR1 reads SGHDN; CDR2 reads FVKESK. The CDR3 covers 16 residues. Trimming pared 0 bases from V and 5 bases from J, leaving 16 bases between. In DNA, the CDR3 is TGTGCCAGCAGCCAAGATAAACCCTCGGGATGGGAGACCCAGTACTTC. Residues: CASSQDKPSGWETQYF.

The gene calls are TRBV4-1 and TRBJ2-1; TRBD2 matches at 10 bases. CDR1 and CDR2 (germline): MGHRA, YSYEKL. The CDR3 totals 16 residues. J lost 7 bases, V lost 4 bases, and 10 bases had no gene match. CDR3 nucleotide sequence: TGCGCCAGCAGCCCGCCCGGACTAGCGGCGGTTAATGAGCAGTTCTTC. Translated: CASSPPGLAAVNEQFF.

This clonotype was recorded a few times. The chain combines TRBV20-1 with TRBJ1-4; 7 nucleotides match TRBD1. The germline V gene encodes CDR1 DFQATT and CDR2 SNEGSKA (reference sequence). V trimming: 5 bases; J trimming: 3 bases; junction bases outside the gene matches: 6. This CDR3 contains 14 residues. This CDR3 reads CSALDRHANEKLFF. As DNA, the CDR3 is TGCAGTGCTTTGGACAGGCACGCTAATGAAAAACTGTTTTTT.

CDR3 coding DNA: TGTGCCAGCAGTTACTCGGACAGGGGCGTCTATGGCTACACCTTC. It encodes CASSYSDRGVYGYTF. The chain couples TRBV6-5 to TRBJ1-2; 9 positions agree with TRBD1. V was clipped by 0 bases and J by 4 bases; unmatched bases: 3. The CDR3 runs 15 residues. Germline CDR1 is MNHEY and CDR2 is SVGAGI.

This clonotype has a handful of counts. The rearrangement uses TRBV11-1 and TRBJ2-7; D is undetermined. This CDR3 has 12 residues. V was trimmed by 4 bases and J by 3 bases, leaving 7 bases between them. Germline V lookup: CDR1 SGHAT, CDR2 FQDESV (reference sequence). The CDR3 DNA follows: TGTGCCAGCAGCTCCACTCGCTACGAGCAGTACTTC. Protein: CASSSTRYEQYF.

About this clonotype: A read error may explain this, as a much larger clone is one base away. The chain employs TRBV15 and TRBJ2-5; D ambiguous. Germline-derived CDR1 and CDR2 are LNHNV and YYDKDF (reference sequence). The length of the CDR3 is 12 residues. The germline V and J ends were trimmed by 0 bases and 5 bases, with 4 bases remaining between them. The CDR3 loop is CATSRDGETQYF. The CDR3 DNA is TGTGCCACCAGCAGAGATGGGGAGACCCAGTACTTC.

This clonotype was observed many times. The chain uses TRBV5-6 and TRBJ2-3; 12 positions agree with TRBD2. The germline CDR1 and CDR2 sequences are SGHDT and YYEEEE. V trimming: 2 bases; J trimming: 0 bases; junction bases outside the gene matches: 4. This CDR3 is built from 17 residues. The CDR3 sequence is CASSFASGRASTDTQYF. The CDR3 coding sequence is TGTGCCAGCAGCTTCGCTAGCGGGAGGGCGAGCACAGATACGCAGTATTTT.

The table lists this clonotype with a few counts. The chain combines TRBV30 with TRBJ1-1; D ambiguous. The germline V and J ends were trimmed by 0 bases and 4 bases, with 6 bases remaining between them. Looked up from germline, CDR1 is GTSNPN and CDR2 is SVGIG (reference sequence). The CDR3 contains 12 residues. CDR3 sequence (DNA): TGTGCCTGGAGTGTGCACCCCACTGAAGCTTTCTTT. Translated, it gives CAWSVHPTEAFF.